The 20 T cell receptor beta chains listed next were all sequenced from one sample in a study of CD8 T cells in ankylosing spondylitis. Broader study findings: Seemingly distinctive of ankylosing spondylitis blood was a TCR beta motif formed by eight highly homologous variants.

Their target antigens are unknown. TCRdb ran MiXCR on the 5' RACE reads and lists one entry per CDR3 protein. The sample holds a few hundred thousand distinct CDR3 sequences, 6.5% to 10% seen once. Sequenced: blood, either unsorted or a sorted T cell fraction (not recorded which). These receptors were taken from a male donor with ankylosing spondylitis.

The rearrangement joins TRBV21-1 to TRBJ1-5. TRBV21-1 is designated a pseudogene. The CDR3 totals 16 residues. The CDR3 sequence: CASSNLRRNSNQPQHF. CDR3 in DNA: TGTGCCAGCAGCAACCTACGGCGTAATAGCAATCAGCCCCAGCATTTT.

The table lists this clonotype with a few counts. This rearrangement joins TRBV12-3 or TRBV12-4 to TRBJ1-2; 11 nucleotides align to TRBD1. Losses at the gene ends were 3 bases for V and 3 bases for J; bases not matched to a gene: 0. The CDR3 is 14 residues long. The CDR3 spells CASSLGQGDYGYTF. The CDR3 nucleotides read TGTGCCAGCAGTTTGGGACAGGGGGACTATGGCTACACCTTC.

Ten or more counts support this clonotype. This rearrangement joins TRBV12-3 or TRBV12-4 to TRBJ1-4; no clear D. V lost 2 bases, J lost 7 bases, and 11 bases lay in between. The CDR3 contains 14 residues. CDR3 DNA sequence: TGTGCCAGCAGTTTATCTGGCTTTCCTGAAAAACTGTTTTTT. Translated: CASSLSGFPEKLFF.

This clonotype came up a few times. For the CDR3, the DNA is TGTGCCAGCAGCAACAGACTAGCGGGAGCTCACGAGCAGTACTTC. This sequence encodes CASSNRLAGAHEQYF. The rearrangement uses TRBV6-1 and TRBJ2-7, with 12 positions matching TRBD2. CDR3 length equals 15 residues. In germline, CDR1 is MNHNS, CDR2 SASEGT. Germline trimming cut 6 bases from V and 5 bases from J; bases unmatched to any gene: 8.

The V and J genes are TRBV29-1 and TRBJ1-4; TRBD1 might be the D (5 bases). The CDR3 spans 14 residues. V lost 4 bases and J 4 bases, leaving 13 bases between the germline ends. Germline lookup yields CDR1 SQVTM and CDR2 ANQGSEA. The CDR3 nucleotides are TGCAGCGTTGGCTATTTTGGGGGTAATGAAAAACTGTTTTTT. Translating it yields CSVGYFGGNEKLFF.

The chain uses TRBV2 and TRBJ2-6; 9 nucleotides agree with TRBD2. Germline CDR1 is SNHLY and CDR2 is FYNNEI. The CDR3 is made up of 14 amino acids. Trimming cost V 8 bases and J 4 bases; bases outside gene matches: 3. Here the CDR3 reads CASLGLAGANVLTF. The DNA of the CDR3 is TGTGCCAGCCTTGGACTAGCGGGGGCCAACGTCCTGACTTTC.

The CDR3 region has the DNA TGTGCCAGTAGTGCACTAGCGGAAGAGACCCAGTACTTC. Translated, it gives CASSALAEETQYF. The chain carries TRBV6-2 or TRBV6-3 and TRBJ2-5; 8 bases fit TRBD2. The CDR3 is 13 amino acids. Trimming cost V 9 bases and J 3 bases; bases outside gene matches: 6. Germline CDR1 MNHEY, CDR2 SVGEGT.

The chain has TRBV20-1 and TRBJ2-3, with TRBD2 matching over 10 bases. The CDR3 contains 16 residues. CDR1 is DFQATT and CDR2 is SNEGSKA in the germline V gene (reference sequence). Trimming cost V 1 base and J 2 bases; bases outside gene matches: 6. The CDR3 region has the DNA TGCAGTGCTAGAGGGGGGACTAGCGCGTACACAGATACGCAGTATTTT. Its protein product is CSARGGTSAYTDTQYF.

This clonotype has a count of ten or more. The rearrangement joins TRBV2 to TRBJ2-3; 8 bases match TRBD2. Losses at the gene ends were 7 bases for V and 3 bases for J; bases not matched to a gene: 6. The length of the CDR3 is 14 residues. CDR1 and CDR2 (germline): SNHLY, FYNNEI. The DNA for the CDR3 is TGTGCCAGCAATACCGGGAGGGGGACAGATACGCAGTATTTT. Translated, it gives CASNTGRGTDTQYF.

This clonotype was counted at least ten times. The chain has TRBV29-1 and TRBJ1-2, with D possibly being TRBD1 (5 bases). V was shortened by 7 bases and J by 2 bases, with 11 bases between the two germline ends. From germline, CDR1 is SQVTM and CDR2 ANQGSEA. This CDR3 region has 12 residues. CDR3 nucleotides: TGCAGCGCCGGAGGGGTAAACTATGGCTACACCTTC. Its protein is CSAGGVNYGYTF.

The chain carries TRBV29-1 and TRBJ2-7; no reliable D call. This CDR3 spans 13 amino acids. V was pared by 4 bases and J by 5 bases, with 15 bases between. Germline-derived CDR1 and CDR2 are SQVTM and ANQGSEA. Here the CDR3 DNA reads TGCAGCGTTGTCCAGGCCCAATTCGACGAGCAGTACTTC. This translates into CSVVQAQFDEQYF.

This clonotype was observed a few times. The chain is built from TRBV18 and TRBJ2-7, with no clear D. There are 14 residues in the CDR3. With 0 bases removed from V and 1 base from J, the gap between germline ends came to 7 bases. Germline CDR1 and CDR2: KGHSH and LQKENI. The chain's CDR3 is CASSPPQPSYEQYF. In nucleotides, the CDR3 is TGTGCCAGCTCACCACCCCAGCCATCCTACGAGCAGTACTTC.

This rearrangement joins TRBV12-3 or TRBV12-4 to TRBJ1-2, with a tentative D call TRBD1 (6 bases). Trimming left V 6 bases short and J 4 bases short, with 15 bases between. The CDR3 extends over 14 amino acids. The CDR3 DNA reads as TGTGCCAGCAGCGGGGCAGGGGTGACCTATGGCTACACCTTC. It translates to CASSGAGVTYGYTF.

The table lists this clonotype with a few counts. This chain connects TRBV5-5 to TRBJ2-7; D uncertain. The CDR3 spans 14 residues. V lost 1 base and J lost 4, with 12 bases in between. Germline CDR1 and CDR2: SGHKS and YYEKEE (reference sequence). This CDR3 is CASSLWFSLYEQYF. CDR3 coding DNA: TGTGCCAGCAGCTTGTGGTTCAGCCTGTACGAGCAGTACTTC.

At least ten counts were recorded for this clonotype. This sequence joins TRBV5-1 and TRBJ1-5; no firm D call. Deletions cut 0 bases from V and 3 bases from J, with 13 bases between. The CDR3 is 16 amino acids. Per germline, CDR1 SGHRS and CDR2 YFSETQ. The CDR3 DNA is TGCGCCAGCAGCTTGGCTCCGGGAGGCGACAATCAGCCCCAGCATTTT. The encoded protein is CASSLAPGGDNQPQHF.

The table lists this clonotype with many counts. J is TRBJ2-7 and V is TRBV7-8; 7 bases line up with TRBD2. V gave up 2 bases and J gave up 3 bases; unmatched junction bases: 7. CDR3 length equals 15 residues. In germline, CDR1 is SGHVS, CDR2 FQNEAQ. This CDR3 is CASSLRASGSYEQYF. CDR3 nucleotide sequence: TGTGCCAGCAGCTTACGGGCTAGCGGAAGCTACGAGCAGTACTTC.

This clonotype was counted ten times or more. V and J are TRBV19 and TRBJ1-1; no firm D call. This CDR3 spans 13 amino acids. The V end lost 4 bases, the J end lost 1 base, and 7 bases lay between the germline ends. CDR1 LNHDA and CDR2 SQIVND come from the germline V gene (reference sequence). The CDR3 DNA follows: TGTGCCAGTAGTACCGTCGGGAACACTGAAGCTTTCTTT. This sequence encodes CASSTVGNTEAFF.

A few counts support this clonotype. The CDR3 sequence is CASSLGPVTGTDTQYF. The CDR3 nucleotides are TGCGCCAGCAGCCTCGGTCCCGTGACGGGAACAGATACGCAGTATTTT. The chain links TRBV4-3 to TRBJ2-3, with D possibly TRBD2 on 5 matching bases. V lost 4 bases, J lost 3 bases, and 17 bases lay in between. Germline V gives CDR1 LGHNA, CDR2 YSLEER. CDR3 size: 16 residues.

Ten or more counts support this clonotype. The chain recombines TRBV5-1 with TRBJ1-1; 7 bases are shared with TRBD1. J lost 2 bases, V lost 3 bases, and 7 bases had no gene match. The germline CDR1 and CDR2 sequences are SGHRS and YFSETQ. CDR3 size: 15 residues. The CDR3 bases are TGCGCCAGCAGCTCCTGGACAGGAGCTAACACTGAAGCTTTCTTT. Translated: CASSSWTGANTEAFF.

The genes are TRBV3-1 and TRBJ2-3; tentatively, D is TRBD2 (5 bases). The germline CDR1 and CDR2 sequences are LGHDT and YNNKEL (reference sequence). CDR3 length equals 14 residues. The V end lost 1 base, the J end lost 4 bases, and 9 bases lay between the germline ends. CDR3 region: CASSQGRGSDTQYF. In DNA, the CDR3 is TGTGCCAGCAGCCAAGGTAGAGGGTCAGATACGCAGTATTTT.